This T cell receptor beta chain was captured by sequencing in a study of T cell repertoires in cytomegalovirus infection (dated by TCRdb to about 2019). At the level of the whole study: The HLA type of each donor mattered for the analysis, because public TCR beta signatures pointed to carriage of CMV infection along with the matching HLA type. Results the study describes overall, beyond this receptor: In the ex vivo response, HLA-C-restricted CMV-specific TCR beta clonotypes were dominant, and in two of eight donors the single most frequent clonotype came from this HLA-C-restricted group. In both this cohort and an independent roughly 350-donor cohort, the cumulative frequency of public TCR beta family members distinguished carriers of CMV infection plus the relevant HLA type.

From the cysteine up to the phenylalanine, the CDR3 has a length of 16 residues. CDR3 DNA is the only sequence kept; it has 48 bases, read in frame from the first base. According to the germline V gene, CDR1 reads SGHVT and CDR2 reads SQSDAQ. Unmatched junction bases come to 6, with V trimmed by 5 bases and J by 1 base. Data came from an Illumina HiSeq 1500. Using fastp trimming at Q25 and MiXCR clonotype assembly, TCRdb reanalyzed the public sequencing data and kept in-frame beta chains. For every CDR3 protein sequence, its rows merge into one entry that carries the most common genes and DNA. The sample has 450,000 to 650,000 distinct CDR3 sequences on record, about 26% of them singletons. Roughly an eighth of the sample lies in the top ten. Comment on this clonotype: No cognate antigen has been identified for it. Base qualities are not provided; no much larger clone lies one nucleotide away.

This receptor was obtained from a human donor in good health (CMV status not recorded). Some clones in this sample may be carry-over from other donors' samples. The sequencing input was PBMCs. The rearranged segments are TRBV7-4 and TRBJ2-2, with TRBD1 identical over 8 junction bases. The CDR3 region has the sequence CASSLRTGQNTGELFF. The DNA is as follows: TGTGCCAGCAGCCTGCGGACAGGGCAGAACACCGGGGAGCTGTTTTTT.